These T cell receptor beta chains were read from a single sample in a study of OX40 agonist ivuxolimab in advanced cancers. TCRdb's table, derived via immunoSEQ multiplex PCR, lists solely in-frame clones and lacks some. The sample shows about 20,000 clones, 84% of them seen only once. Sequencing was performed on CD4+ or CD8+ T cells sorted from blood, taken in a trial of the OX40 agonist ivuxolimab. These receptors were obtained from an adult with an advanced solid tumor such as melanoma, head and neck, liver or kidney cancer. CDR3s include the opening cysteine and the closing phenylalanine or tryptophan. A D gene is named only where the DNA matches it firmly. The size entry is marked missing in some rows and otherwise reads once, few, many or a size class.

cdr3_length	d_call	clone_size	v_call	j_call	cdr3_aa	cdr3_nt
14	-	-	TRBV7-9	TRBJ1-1	CASSTQGWDTEAFF	TGTGCCAGCAGCACACAGGGTTGGGACACTGAAGCTTTCTTT
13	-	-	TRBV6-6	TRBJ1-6	CASSPLTGTSLHF	TGTGCCAGCAGTCCCTTAACAGGGACGTCTCTCCACTTT
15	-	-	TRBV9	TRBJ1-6	CASRPTDGNNSPLHF	TGTGCCAGCAGACCCACCGACGGAAATAATTCACCCCTCCACTTT
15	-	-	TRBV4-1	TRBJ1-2	CASSHEGTGLSGYTF	TGCGCCAGCAGCCATGAGGGAACAGGGCTTTCTGGCTACACCTTC
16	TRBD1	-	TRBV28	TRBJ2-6	CASSRQGFAGANVLTF	TGTGCCAGCAGCCGACAGGGTTTTGCTGGGGCCAACGTCCTGACTTTC
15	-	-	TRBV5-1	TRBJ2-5	CASSLVGSGQETQYF	TGCGCCAGCAGCTTGGTGGGTAGCGGCCAAGAGACCCAGTACTTC
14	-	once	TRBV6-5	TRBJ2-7	CASSYSGGTYEQYF	TGTGCCAGCAGTTACTCGGGGGGCACCTACGAGCAGTACTTC
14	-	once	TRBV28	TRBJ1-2	CASSLSQGLDGYTF	TGTGCCAGCAGTTTATCACAGGGTTTGGATGGCTACACCTTC
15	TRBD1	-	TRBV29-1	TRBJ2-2	CSAQRSGGRTGELFF	TGCAGCGCTCAGAGGTCAGGGGGCAGGACCGGGGAGCTGTTTTTT
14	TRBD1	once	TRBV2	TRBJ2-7	CASTGQGSSYEQYF	TGTGCCAGCACCGGACAGGGTTCATCCTACGAGCAGTACTTC
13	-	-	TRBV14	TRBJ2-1	CASAGTFYNEQFF	TGTGCCAGCGCCGGGACATTTTACAATGAGCAGTTCTTC
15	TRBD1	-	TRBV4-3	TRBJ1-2	CASSPRQGAYYGYTF	TGCGCCAGCAGCCCCCGGCAGGGGGCATACTATGGCTACACCTTC
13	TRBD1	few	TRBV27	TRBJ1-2	CASSWTGGAGYTF	TGTGCCAGCAGTTGGACAGGGGGCGCGGGCTACACCTTC
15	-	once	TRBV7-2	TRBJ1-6	CASSARQIYNSPLHF	TGTGCCAGCAGCGCCAGACAGATTTATAATTCACCCCTCCACTTT
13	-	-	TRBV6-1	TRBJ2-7	CAILRLPLYEQYF	TGTGCCATCTTAAGACTTCCTCTCTACGAGCAGTACTTC
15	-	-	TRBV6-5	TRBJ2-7	CASRREDSPFYEQYF	TGTGCCAGCAGACGGGAGGACAGTCCCTTCTACGAGCAGTACTTC
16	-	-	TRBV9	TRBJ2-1	CASSNPTGPVEPEQFF	TGTGCCAGCAGCAACCCGACAGGCCCGGTCGAGCCTGAGCAGTTCTTC
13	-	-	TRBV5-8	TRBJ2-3	CASSLGPTDTQYF	TGTGCCAGCAGCTTGGGGCCCACAGATACGCAGTATTTT
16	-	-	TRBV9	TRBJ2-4	CASSPGGLEAKNIQYF	TGTGCCAGCAGCCCGGGGGGCCTTGAGGCCAAAAACATTCAGTACTTC
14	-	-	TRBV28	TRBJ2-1	CASSLQATYNEQFF	TGTGCCAGCAGTTTACAAGCTACCTACAATGAGCAGTTCTTC
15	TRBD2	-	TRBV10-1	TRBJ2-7	CASSEKIAGGYEQYF	TGCGCCAGCAGTGAGAAGATAGCGGGGGGTTACGAGCAGTACTTC
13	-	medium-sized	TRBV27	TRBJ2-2	CASSFTGGGELFF	TGTGCCAGCAGTTTCACCGGTGGCGGGGAGCTGTTTTTT
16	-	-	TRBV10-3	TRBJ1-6	CAIRRETGGYNSPLHF	TGTGCCATCAGGAGGGAAACGGGGGGCTATAATTCACCCCTCCACTTT
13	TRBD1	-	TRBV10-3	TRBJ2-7	CAIRDRTTYEQYF	TGTGCCATCAGGGACAGGACGACCTACGAGCAGTACTTC
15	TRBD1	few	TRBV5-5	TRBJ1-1	CASSTPGQKGTEAFF	TGTGCCAGCAGCACTCCGGGACAGAAGGGGACTGAAGCTTTCTTT
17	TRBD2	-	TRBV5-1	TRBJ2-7	CASSLAGLAGGPAEQYF	TGCGCCAGCAGTTTGGCCGGGCTAGCGGGAGGGCCTGCCGAGCAGTACTTC
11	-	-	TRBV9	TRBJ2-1	CASSALHEQFF	TGTGCCAGCAGCGCCCTCCATGAGCAGTTCTTC
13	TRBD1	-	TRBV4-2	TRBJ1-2	CASSPETGRGYTF	TGTGCCAGCAGCCCGGAGACAGGGAGGGGCTACACCTTC
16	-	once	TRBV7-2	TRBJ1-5	CASSPTYRDSNQPQHF	TGTGCCAGCAGCCCAACGTACAGGGATAGCAATCAGCCCCAGCATTTT
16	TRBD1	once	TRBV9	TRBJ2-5	CASSVGDRGGQETQYF	TGTGCCAGCAGCGTAGGCGACAGGGGGGGACAAGAGACCCAGTACTTC
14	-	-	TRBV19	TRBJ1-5	CASSMRQGNQPQHF	TGTGCCAGTAGTATGAGACAGGGCAATCAGCCCCAGCATTTT
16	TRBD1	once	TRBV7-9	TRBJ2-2	CASSPQGQGSTGELFF	TGTGCCAGCAGCCCCCAGGGACAGGGGTCCACCGGGGAGCTGTTTTTT
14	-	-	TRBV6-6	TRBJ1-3	CASLGTEAGNTIYF	TGTGCCAGCTTGGGGACCGAAGCTGGAAACACCATATATTTT
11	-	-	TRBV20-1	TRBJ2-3	CSARSTDTQYF	TGCAGTGCTAGGTCCACAGATACGCAGTATTTT
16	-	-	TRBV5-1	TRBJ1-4	CASSLGQTATNEKLFF	TGCGCCAGCAGCCTTGGACAGACCGCAACTAATGAAAAACTGTTTTTT
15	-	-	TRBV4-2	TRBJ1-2	CASSQVVEQGYGYTF	TGTGCCAGCAGCCAAGTAGTCGAACAGGGTTATGGCTACACCTTC
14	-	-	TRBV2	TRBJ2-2	CASRRTLNTGELFF	TGTGCCAGCAGACGGACCCTAAACACCGGGGAGCTGTTTTTT
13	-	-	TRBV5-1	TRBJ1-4	CATRWVPERKTVF	TGCGCCACCCGTTGGGTTCCCGAGAGGAAAACTGTTTTT
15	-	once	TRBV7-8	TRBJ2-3	CASSSLTTSTDTQYF	TGTGCCAGCAGCTCCCTGACTACCAGCACAGATACGCAGTATTTT
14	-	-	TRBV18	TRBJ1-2	CASSPARVNYGYTF	TGTGCCAGCTCACCGGCTCGAGTTAACTATGGCTACACCTTC
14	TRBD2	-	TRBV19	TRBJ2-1	CASSTLAGGNEQFF	TGTGCCAGTAGTACGCTAGCGGGAGGCAATGAGCAGTTCTTC
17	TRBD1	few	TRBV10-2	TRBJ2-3	CASIRGPGTGNPDTQYF	TGCGCCAGCATTAGGGGGCCCGGGACAGGGAATCCGGATACGCAGTATTTT
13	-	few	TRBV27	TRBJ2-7	CASSLNLYYEQYF	TGTGCCAGCAGCCTGAACCTTTACTACGAGCAGTACTTC
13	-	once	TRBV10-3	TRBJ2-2	CAISESLTGELFF	TGTGCCATCAGTGAGTCGCTGACCGGGGAGCTGTTTTTT
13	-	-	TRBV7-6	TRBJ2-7	CASSLAGTYEQYF	TGTGCCAGCAGCTTGGCAGGTACCTACGAGCAGTACTTC
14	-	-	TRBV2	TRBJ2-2	CASKAGANTGELFF	TGTGCCAGCAAGGCAGGGGCCAACACCGGGGAGCTGTTTTTT
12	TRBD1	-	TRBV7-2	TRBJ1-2	CASRTGDYGYTF	TGTGCCAGCAGGACAGGGGACTATGGCTACACCTTC
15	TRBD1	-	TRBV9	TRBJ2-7	CASSVATGVNYEQYF	TGTGCCAGCAGCGTAGCGACAGGGGTGAACTACGAGCAGTACTTC
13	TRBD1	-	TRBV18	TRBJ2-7	CASSLGQTYEQYF	TGTGCCAGCTCCTTGGGACAGACCTACGAGCAGTACTTC
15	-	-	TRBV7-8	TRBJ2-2	CASSFPVFNTGELFF	TGTGCCAGCAGCTTCCCGGTATTCAACACCGGGGAGCTGTTTTTT
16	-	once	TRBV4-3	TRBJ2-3	CASSQGRSASTDTQYF	TGCGCCAGCAGCCAAGGGCGGAGTGCTAGCACAGATACGCAGTATTTT
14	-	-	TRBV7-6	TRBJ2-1	CASSLGMGYNEQFF	TGTGCCAGCAGCTTAGGCATGGGTTACAATGAGCAGTTCTTC
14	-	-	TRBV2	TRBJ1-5	CASSDLYSNQPQHF	TGTGCCAGCAGTGACTTGTATAGCAATCAGCCCCAGCATTTT
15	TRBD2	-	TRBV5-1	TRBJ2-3	CASSPTSGSTDTQYF	TGCGCCAGCAGCCCGACTAGCGGGAGCACAGATACGCAGTATTTT
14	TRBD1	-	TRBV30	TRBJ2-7	CASTYGQGKGEQYF	TGTGCCTCAACATATGGACAGGGGAAAGGCGAGCAGTACTTC
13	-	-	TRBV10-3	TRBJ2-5	CAISVRGQETQYF	TGTGCCATCAGTGTGCGGGGCCAAGAGACCCAGTACTTC
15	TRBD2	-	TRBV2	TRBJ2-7	CASSDILAGAREQYF	TGTGCCAGCAGTGACATACTAGCGGGAGCCCGCGAGCAGTACTTC
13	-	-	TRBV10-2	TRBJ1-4	CASSGDGNEKLFF	TGCGCCAGCAGTGGGGACGGAAATGAAAAACTGTTTTTT
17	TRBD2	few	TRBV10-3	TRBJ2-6	CAISGGGGAPGANVLTF	TGTGCCATCAGTGGAGGCGGGGGGGCCCCTGGGGCCAACGTCCTGACTTTC
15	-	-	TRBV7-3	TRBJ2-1	CASSLRTGENNEQFF	TGTGCCAGCAGCTTGAGGACTGGTGAAAACAATGAGCAGTTCTTC